These 9 T cell receptor beta chains share one sample of origin, sequenced in a study of blood T cell repertoires in COVID-19. The repertoire was sequenced with immunoSEQ multiplex PCR; TCRdb's copy has only in-frame clones and lacks some. Of 200,000 to 250,000 clones detected, roughly 84% appear once; the ten largest clones hold 3.6%. Sequenced input: peripheral blood. These receptors were taken from a woman of 80 years or more with acute or convalescent COVID-19.

The CDR3 DNA is TGTGCCATCACCGGGACTTTGAACACTGAAGCTTTCTTT. This translates into CAITGTLNTEAFF. The rearrangement joins TRBV10-3 to TRBJ1-1; TRBD1 is a possible D gene (5 bases). Trimming took off 7 bases at V and 0 bases at J, with 9 bases between the two ends. CDR1 is ENHRY and CDR2 is SYGVKD in the germline V gene. This CDR3 is 13 amino acids long.

This chain links TRBV6-6 with TRBJ2-2; a possible D gene is TRBD1 (5 bases). The length of the CDR3 is 15 residues. The V end lost 2 bases, the J end lost 4 bases, and 11 bases lay between the germline ends. Germline V gives CDR1 MNHNY, CDR2 SVGAGI (reference sequence). The DNA of the CDR3 is TGTGCCAGCAGTTACGTAGACAGAAGCACCGGGGAGCTGTTTTTT. As protein: CASSYVDRSTGELFF.

The rearrangement uses TRBV20-1 and TRBJ2-1; D gene unclear. Per germline, CDR1 DFQATT and CDR2 SNEGSKA (reference sequence). Trimming shortened V by 4 bases and J by 9 bases, and 7 bases separated the two germline ends. This CDR3 has 10 amino acids. The CDR3 nucleotides are TGCAGTGCTATCCTCGGTGAGCAGTTCTTC. As protein: CSAILGEQFF.

The chain couples TRBV29-1 to TRBJ2-7; 7 bases align to TRBD2. Per the germline V gene, CDR1 is SQVTM and CDR2 is ANQGSEA. Trimming cost V 1 base and J 7 bases; bases outside gene matches: 16. The CDR3 covers 16 residues. The CDR3 sequence: CSVEGGGDMAPREQYF. CDR3 sequence (DNA): TGCAGCGTTGAAGGGGGGGGAGACATGGCCCCTAGAGAGCAGTACTTC.

The chain combines TRBV7-3 with TRBJ2-1, with TRBD1 as a possible D gene (5 bases). The CDR3 is 13 amino acids. Trimming took off 5 bases at V and 7 bases at J, with 12 bases between the two ends. Germline lookup yields CDR1 SGHTA and CDR2 FQGTGA. CDR3 protein: CASSPQRGNEQFF. CDR3 nucleotide sequence: TGTGCCAGCAGCCCCCAAAGGGGAAATGAGCAGTTCTTC.

The V gene is TRBV20-1, the J gene TRBJ2-2; D might be TRBD2 (5 bases). The V end lost 3 bases, the J end lost 4 bases, and 15 bases lay between the germline ends. In germline, CDR1 is DFQATT, CDR2 SNEGSKA (reference sequence). CDR3 size: 15 residues. The CDR3 protein is CSASNPSSATGELFF. Here the CDR3 DNA reads TGCAGTGCTAGTAATCCTAGCTCGGCCACCGGGGAGCTGTTTTTT.

The chain is built from TRBV18 and TRBJ2-2, with a possible D match to TRBD1 (5 bases). This CDR3 region has 16 residues. The germline gives CDR1 KGHSH, CDR2 LQKENI. V lost 3 bases and J lost 0, with 11 bases in between. The CDR3 reads CASSPLDTANTGELFF. The CDR3 nucleotides read TGTGCCAGCTCACCCCTGGACACGGCGAACACCGGGGAGCTGTTTTTT.

The rearrangement links TRBV18 to TRBJ2-3; 8 bases align to TRBD2. CDR1 KGHSH and CDR2 LQKENI come from the germline V gene. The CDR3 has 16 residues. Trimming took 8 bases from V and 0 from J; bases not matched to a gene: 10. The CDR3 here is CASTSRSGGSTDTQYF. In DNA form, the CDR3 reads TGTGCCAGCACGTCTCGAAGCGGGGGTAGCACAGATACGCAGTATTTT. Based on the CDR3 plus reference TRBV18 and TRBJ2-3, the full variable domain is NAGVMQNPRHLVRRRGQEARLRCSPMKGHSHVYWYRQLPEEGLKFMVYLQKENIIDESGMPKERFSAEFPKEGPSILRIQQVVRGDSAAYFCASTSRSGGSTDTQYFGPGTRLTVL.

The gene calls are TRBV5-6 and TRBJ2-5, with 7 bases matching TRBD1. CDR3 length: 16 amino acids. Looked up from germline, CDR1 is SGHDT and CDR2 is YYEEEE. Trimming at V came to 2 bases and at J to 7 bases, leaving 14 bases not matched to a gene. CDR3 DNA: TGTGCCAGCAGCTTAAGATCCCAGGGGGTTCTCGGGACCCAGTACTTC. Its translation: CASSLRSQGVLGTQYF.